The 17 T cell receptor beta chains listed next were all sequenced from one sample in a study of shared clonotypes between healthy human individuals. Repertoires were generated with immunoSEQ multiplex PCR, while TCRdb's copy carries only in-frame clones and drops some. Here the sample spans some 300,000 clones, 70% to 75% being singletons. Sequencing used memory CD4+ T cells sorted from blood. Subset in this sample: CD45RA-negative fraction. These receptors were collected from a man aged 25 to 45 in good health.

With regard to this clone: The likely explanation is a read error, given a far larger clone one base away. The gene calls are TRBV11-2 and TRBJ2-5, with TRBD2 as a possible D gene (6 bases). V was cut by 5 bases and J by 5 bases, with 6 bases left in between. This CDR3 is 11 amino acids long. Looked up from germline, CDR1 is SGHAT and CDR2 is FQNNGV. CDR3 sequence (DNA): TGTGCCAGCAGCGGAGGGGAGACCCAGTACTTC. Translated, it gives CASSGGETQYF.

The CDR3 DNA follows: TGTGCCAGCAGCTCGAAAACGGACAGGGTCAATGAAAAACTGTTTTTT. It is translated as CASSSKTDRVNEKLFF. The V call is TRBV7-8, the J call TRBJ1-4; 8 bases fit TRBD1. CDR1 is SGHVS, CDR2 FQNEAQ, per germline. The trim removed 4 bases at V and 5 bases at J, leaving 9 bases unmatched. This CDR3 has 16 amino acids.

The chain carries TRBV5-1 and TRBJ2-2, with TRBD1 as a possible D gene (6 bases). Germline CDR1 is SGHRS and CDR2 is YFSETQ. V lost 4 bases and J lost 7, with 14 bases in between. There are 14 residues in the CDR3. This CDR3 is CASSKDSSSGELFF. CDR3 DNA sequence: TGCGCCAGCAGCAAGGACAGTTCGAGCGGGGAGCTGTTTTTT.

The V call is TRBV7-8, the J call TRBJ2-5; unclear D gene. This CDR3 has 15 amino acids. Germline CDR1 reads SGHVS; CDR2 reads FQNEAQ. Trimming removed 6 bases from V and 1 base from J, with 15 bases in between. The CDR3 sequence: CASRKLNIPQETQYF. CDR3 sequence (DNA): TGTGCCAGCAGAAAACTTAATATACCCCAAGAGACCCAGTACTTC.

The chain has TRBV20-1 and TRBJ2-1; the D is unclear. The germline CDR1 and CDR2 sequences are DFQATT and SNEGSKA (reference sequence). The ends were cut back, 3 bases at V and 7 bases at J, with 7 bases in the middle. The CDR3 extends over 11 amino acids. The CDR3 region has the DNA TGCAGTGCTAGCGCCCGGAATGAGCAGTTCTTC. It translates to CSASARNEQFF.

The V call is TRBV11-2, the J call TRBJ2-7, with TRBD1 as a possible D gene (5 bases). In germline, CDR1 is SGHAT, CDR2 FQNNGV. Trimming pared 0 bases from V and 10 bases from J, leaving 10 bases between. The CDR3 has 12 amino acids. The CDR3 spells CASSLEGVDQYF. The CDR3 region has the DNA TGTGCCAGCAGCTTAGAAGGGGTCGACCAGTACTTC.

This clone appeared a single time. The rearrangement joins TRBV9 to TRBJ1-5, with unresolved D. This CDR3 spans 17 amino acids. Germline assignment: CDR1 SGDLS and CDR2 YYNGEE. V was trimmed by 0 bases and J by 0 bases, leaving 13 bases between them. CDR3 sequence: CASSVGPDPYSNQPQHF. The CDR3 region has the DNA TGTGCCAGCAGCGTAGGTCCGGACCCTTATAGCAATCAGCCCCAGCATTTT.

In nucleotides, the CDR3 is TGTGCCAGCAGCTCTGGGTTAGGGGGATATGGCTACACCTTC. Translation: CASSSGLGGYGYTF. V and J are TRBV7-2 and TRBJ1-2, with D possibly TRBD1 on 6 matching bases. Germline V gene sequence: CDR1 SGHTA, CDR2 FQGNSA. This CDR3 has 14 residues. The ends were cut back, 4 bases at V and 5 bases at J, with 14 bases in the middle. Together with reference TRBV7-2 and TRBJ1-2, the CDR3 gives the full variable domain: GAGVSQSPSNKVTEKGKDVELRCDPISGHTALYWYRQSLGQGLEFLIYFQGNSAPDKSGLPSDRFSAERTGGSVSTLTIQRTQQEDSAVYLCASSSGLGGYGYTFGSGTRLTVV.

The V gene is TRBV10-3, the J gene TRBJ1-2; D remains unclear. This CDR3 comprises 16 residues. V gave up 10 bases and J gave up 5 bases, with 26 bases separating them. Germline V lookup: CDR1 ENHRY, CDR2 SYGVKD. CDR3 coding DNA: TGTGCCACCTCTGCCTCGCGGGCGCCCGCGCCTTATGGCTACACCTTC. It specifies CATSASRAPAPYGYTF.

This chain uses TRBV4-1 with TRBJ1-2, with D tentatively TRBD1 (5 bases). V lost 0 bases and J 8 bases, leaving 16 bases between the germline ends. Per the germline V gene, CDR1 is MGHRA and CDR2 is YSYEKL. The CDR3 extends over 15 amino acids. CDR3 amino acids: CASSQDGAGPLGYTF. For the CDR3, the DNA is TGCGCCAGCAGCCAAGATGGCGCAGGGCCCCTAGGCTACACCTTC.

The V and J genes are TRBV5-6 and TRBJ2-1; no definite D call. The germline gives CDR1 SGHDT, CDR2 YYEEEE. CDR3 size: 12 residues. Deletions cut 1 base from V and 6 bases from J, with 5 bases between. As DNA, the CDR3 is TGTGCCAGCAGCTTGTTGCGCAATGAGCAGTTCTTC. It codes for CASSLLRNEQFF. The whole variable domain, filled in from reference TRBV5-6 and TRBJ2-1, reads DAGVTQSPTHLIKTRGQQVTLRCSPKSGHDTVSWYQQALGQGPQFIFQYYEEEERQRGNFPDRFSGHQFPNYSSELNVNALLLGDSALYLCASSLLRNEQFFGPGTRLTVL.

The table lists this clone with a few counts. The J gene is TRBJ2-1, the V gene TRBV7-2; TRBD2 matches 10 bases. This CDR3 has 14 amino acids. Per germline, CDR1 SGHTA and CDR2 FQGNSA. Trimming removed 3 bases from V and 9 bases from J; junction bases left unmatched: 5. For the CDR3, the DNA is TGTGCCAGCAGCTTGGGACTAGCGATTTTTGAGCAGTTCTTC. Residues: CASSLGLAIFEQFF. The whole variable domain, remainder taken from reference TRBV7-2 and TRBJ2-1, is GAGVSQSPSNKVTEKGKDVELRCDPISGHTALYWYRQSLGQGLEFLIYFQGNSAPDKSGLPSDRFSAERTGGSVSTLTIQRTQQEDSAVYLCASSLGLAIFEQFFGPGTRLTVL.

There are many counts of this clone. The chain carries TRBV27 and TRBJ2-7, with 10 bases that match TRBD1. The length of the CDR3 is 13 residues. Germline V gene sequence: CDR1 MNHEY, CDR2 SMNVEV (reference sequence). V lost 6 bases and J lost 1; bases outside the gene matches: 0. For the CDR3, the DNA is TGTGCCAGCAGGGGACAGGGGTCCTACGAGCAGTACTTC. It yields the protein CASRGQGSYEQYF.

The chain links TRBV5-4 to TRBJ2-7; TRBD2 agrees at 9 bases. The CDR3 extends over 14 amino acids. Germline CDR1 and CDR2: SGHNT and YYREEE (reference sequence). Trimming took 2 bases from V and 5 from J; bases not matched to a gene: 5. For the CDR3, the DNA is TGTGCCAGCAGCTTCATGGCTAGCGGGAACGAGCAGTACTTC. Protein product: CASSFMASGNEQYF.

The chain uses TRBV19 and TRBJ1-2; TRBD1 agrees at 8 bases. The CDR3 totals 14 residues. Germline CDR1 LNHDA, CDR2 SQIVND (reference sequence). Trimming cost V 5 bases and J 4 bases; bases outside gene matches: 6. The CDR3: CASSAPGGSYGYTF. The DNA of the CDR3 is TGTGCCAGTAGTGCCCCAGGGGGCAGCTATGGCTACACCTTC. Together with reference TRBV19 and TRBJ1-2, the CDR3 gives the full variable domain: DGGITQSPKYLFRKEGQNVTLSCEQNLNHDAMYWYRQDPGQGLRLIYYSQIVNDFQKGDIAEGYSVSREKKESFPLTVTSAQKNPTAFYLCASSAPGGSYGYTFGSGTRLTVV.

Regarding this clone: The identical CDR3 is also encoded by other nucleotide sequences in the sample. V usage is TRBV6-5 and J usage is TRBJ2-1, with D possibly being TRBD1 or TRBD2 (5 bases each). The V gene's germline CDR1 is MNHEY and CDR2 SVGAGI. This CDR3 comprises 14 residues. The ends were cut back, 2 bases at V and 6 bases at J, with 11 bases in the middle. The chain's CDR3 is CASSYGGGSNEQFF. Here the CDR3 DNA reads TGTGCCAGCAGTTACGGGGGTGGAAGCAATGAGCAGTTCTTC.

J is TRBJ1-1 and V is TRBV2, with D tentatively TRBD1 (6 bases). The CDR3 extends over 14 amino acids. In germline, CDR1 is SNHLY, CDR2 FYNNEI. V lost 6 bases and J 3 bases, leaving 14 bases between the germline ends. The CDR3 sequence: CASRVRTEHTEAFF. The CDR3 nucleotides read TGTGCCAGCAGGGTTCGGACAGAGCACACTGAAGCTTTCTTT.